Listed here are 15 T cell receptor beta chains from one sample, sequenced in a study of blood T cell repertoires in COVID-19. Method: immunoSEQ multiplex PCR; TCRdb's copy keeps in-frame clones and lacks some. The repertoire holds 300,000 to 500,000 clones, roughly 90% seen once, with roughly 2% in the top ten. Sequenced material: PBMCs or T cells enriched from blood (not recorded which). These receptors originate from a middle-aged woman with acute COVID-19.

The J gene is TRBJ1-2, the V gene TRBV3-1 (or the pseudogene TRBV3-2); D possibly corresponds to TRBD1 (6 bases). Per the germline V gene, CDR1 is LGHDT and CDR2 is YNNKEL (reference sequence). Trimming shortened V by 3 bases and J by 0 bases, and 8 bases separated the two germline ends. The CDR3 spans 14 residues. The CDR3 loop is CASSQGTTNYGYTF. In DNA form, the CDR3 reads TGTGCCAGCAGCCAGGGGACAACTAACTATGGCTACACCTTC.

The chain is built from TRBV10-3 and TRBJ1-1; D gene ambiguous. This CDR3 has 14 residues. Per germline, CDR1 ENHRY and CDR2 SYGVKD. V dropped 0 bases and J dropped 0 bases, with 5 bases sitting between them. Here the CDR3 reads CAISESNMNTEAFF. The DNA for the CDR3 is TGTGCCATCAGTGAGTCGAACATGAACACTGAAGCTTTCTTT.

J is TRBJ2-3 and V is TRBV30; TRBD2 aligns across 16 bases. The length of the CDR3 is 14 residues. Germline V gives CDR1 GTSNPN, CDR2 SVGIG (reference sequence). V shed 5 bases, J shed 6 bases, and the junction held 2 bases outside the gene matches. The CDR3 bases are TGTGCCTGGGGGACTAGCGGGGGGGCCGATACGCAGTATTTT. Its protein product is CAWGTSGGADTQYF.

The chain uses TRBV5-5 and TRBJ1-4, with 8 bases that match TRBD1. Germline values: CDR1 SGHKS, CDR2 YYEKEE (reference sequence). The CDR3 consists of 16 residues. Trimming cost V 3 bases and J 3 bases; bases outside gene matches: 7. This CDR3 reads CASSSQGGKPNEKLFF. DNA for the CDR3: TGTGCCAGCAGCTCACAGGGGGGGAAACCTAATGAAAAACTGTTTTTT.

This clone was seen more than once but under ten times. The V gene is TRBV2, the J gene TRBJ1-5; D is perhaps TRBD1 (5 bases). Per the germline V gene, CDR1 is SNHLY and CDR2 is FYNNEI. The CDR3 runs to 14 residues. Trimming stripped 6 bases from V and 6 bases from J, with 15 bases between. The CDR3 nucleotides are TGTGCCAGCAGCCTGGGAGGGGTTGCTCAGCCCCAGCATTTT. It translates to CASSLGGVAQPQHF.

The chain carries TRBV6-1 and TRBJ2-6; perhaps TRBD1 as D (6 bases). The germline V gene has CDR1 MNHNS and CDR2 SASEGT. V was trimmed by 1 base and J by 12 bases, leaving 22 bases between them. This CDR3 is 17 amino acids long. The CDR3 region is CASSEGQQGLGNSVLTF. The CDR3 nucleotides are TGTGCCAGCAGTGAAGGTCAACAGGGCCTCGGTAATAGCGTCCTGACTTTC.

This clone has just a few counts. The rearrangement links TRBV5-1 to TRBJ1-4, with 8 bases matching TRBD1. This CDR3 is 15 amino acids long. The germline V gene encodes CDR1 SGHRS and CDR2 YFSETQ. V lost 0 bases to trimming and J lost 9 bases; unmatched junction nucleotides: 7. The CDR3 loop is CASSLATGENKKLFF. The CDR3 DNA reads as TGCGCCAGCAGCTTGGCGACAGGGGAGAACAAAAAACTGTTTTTT.

The V gene is TRBV28, the J gene TRBJ1-1; possible D gene TRBD1, 6 bases. Trimming removed 6 bases at V and 3 bases at J, with 14 bases between. Germline lookup yields CDR1 MDHEN and CDR2 SYDVKM. This CDR3 comprises 14 residues. DNA of the CDR3: TGTGCCAGCAGGACACCGGGACACCACACTGAAGCTTTCTTT. Its protein product is CASRTPGHHTEAFF.

V usage is TRBV6-5 and J usage is TRBJ2-5; TRBD1 is a possible D gene (6 bases). Per germline, CDR1 MNHEY and CDR2 SVGAGI. V gave up 2 bases and J gave up 5 bases, with 18 bases separating them. The CDR3 extends over 16 amino acids. CDR3 loop: CASSYPGQNRGETQYF. The CDR3 coding sequence is TGTGCCAGCAGTTACCCCGGACAGAACAGAGGGGAGACCCAGTACTTC.

This clone was found once. This chain connects TRBV20-1 to TRBJ2-1; the D gene is possibly TRBD2 (5 bases). The CDR3 runs 12 residues. V gave up 3 bases and J gave up 7 bases, with 10 bases separating them. CDR1 and CDR2 from the germline V gene are DFQATT and SNEGSKA (reference sequence). CDR3 sequence reads: CSASTGINEQFF. For the CDR3, the DNA is TGCAGTGCTAGTACGGGGATAAATGAGCAGTTCTTC.

This chain links TRBV18 with TRBJ1-1; D might be TRBD1 (6 bases). Trimming took 2 bases from V and 5 from J, leaving 18 bases between them. The CDR3 is 16 residues long. In germline, CDR1 is KGHSH, CDR2 LQKENI. DNA of the CDR3: TGTGCCAGCTCACCAATGAGGACAGCCAGCAAAACTGAAGCTTTCTTT. Its translation is CASSPMRTASKTEAFF.

This clone showed up just once. The chain recombines TRBV7-2 with TRBJ2-5; D is undetermined. The V and J ends lost 4 bases and 1 base respectively, with 10 bases between them. The CDR3 has 14 amino acids. Germline V gene data show CDR1 as SGHTA and CDR2 as FQGNSA. The CDR3 DNA is TGTGCCAGCAGCTCCGTATATTTCCAAGAGACCCAGTACTTC. It specifies CASSSVYFQETQYF.

The chain links TRBV2 to TRBJ2-5; 10 nucleotides line up with TRBD2. There are 15 residues in the CDR3. The V gene's germline CDR1 is SNHLY and CDR2 FYNNEI. V lost 5 bases and J lost 5; bases outside the gene matches: 8. This chain's CDR3 is CASSSAMTSGETQYF. CDR3 in DNA: TGTGCCAGCAGTTCTGCGATGACTAGCGGGGAGACCCAGTACTTC.

Comments on this clone: This specimen includes other DNA sequences encoding the same CDR3. This rearrangement joins TRBV27 to TRBJ1-4; the match to TRBD1 covers 9 bases. The V and J ends lost 6 bases and 2 bases, in that order; junction bases with no gene match: 4. CDR3 length: 15 residues. The germline V gene has CDR1 MNHEY and CDR2 SMNVEV (reference sequence). For the CDR3, the DNA is TGTGCCAGCAGCTCACAGGGGGCGACTAATGAAAAACTGTTTTTT. Protein product: CASSSQGATNEKLFF.

The genes are TRBV3-1 (or the pseudogene TRBV3-2) and TRBJ1-3; no reliable D call. V was pared by 2 bases and J by 0 bases, with 2 bases between. Germline V CDR1 and CDR2: LGHDT, YNNKEL (reference sequence). The CDR3 sequence is 13 residues long. The CDR3 reads CASSQRSGNTIYF. CDR3 bases: TGTGCCAGCAGCCAACGCTCTGGAAACACCATATATTTT.